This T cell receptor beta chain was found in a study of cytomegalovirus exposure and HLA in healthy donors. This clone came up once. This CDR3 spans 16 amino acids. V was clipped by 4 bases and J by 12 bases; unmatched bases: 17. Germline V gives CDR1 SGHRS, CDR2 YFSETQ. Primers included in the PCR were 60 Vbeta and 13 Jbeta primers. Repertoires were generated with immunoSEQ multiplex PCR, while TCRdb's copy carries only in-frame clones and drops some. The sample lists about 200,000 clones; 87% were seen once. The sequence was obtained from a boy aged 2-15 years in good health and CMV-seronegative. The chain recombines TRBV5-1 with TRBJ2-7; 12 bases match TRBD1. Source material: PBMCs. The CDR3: CASSLVGTGGLQGGYF. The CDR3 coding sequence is TGCGCCAGCAGCCTCGTGGGGACAGGGGGCTTACAAGGTGGGTACTTC.